This T cell receptor (beta chain) was identified in a study of shared clonotypes between healthy human individuals. Study context: CD4 naive cells filled three plates per donor, CD4 memory three, CD8 naive two and CD8 memory one.

CDR1 MNHEY and CDR2 SVGAGI come from the germline V gene. V was trimmed by 7 bases and J by 0 bases, leaving 9 bases between them. The CDR3 extends over 14 amino acids. Measured with immunoSEQ multiplex PCR; TCRdb has only the in-frame clones, and not every one. The table lists about 700,000 clones, approximately 79% of them singletons. Input material: memory CD4+ T cells sorted from blood. The subset: CD45RA-negative fraction. The receptor was isolated from a woman aged 25-40 years in good health. The rearrangement joins TRBV6-5 to TRBJ2-2; D ambiguous. The CDR3 DNA follows: TGTGCCAGCAAGTCCATCGCGAACACCGGGGAGCTGTTTTTT. It is translated as CASKSIANTGELFF.